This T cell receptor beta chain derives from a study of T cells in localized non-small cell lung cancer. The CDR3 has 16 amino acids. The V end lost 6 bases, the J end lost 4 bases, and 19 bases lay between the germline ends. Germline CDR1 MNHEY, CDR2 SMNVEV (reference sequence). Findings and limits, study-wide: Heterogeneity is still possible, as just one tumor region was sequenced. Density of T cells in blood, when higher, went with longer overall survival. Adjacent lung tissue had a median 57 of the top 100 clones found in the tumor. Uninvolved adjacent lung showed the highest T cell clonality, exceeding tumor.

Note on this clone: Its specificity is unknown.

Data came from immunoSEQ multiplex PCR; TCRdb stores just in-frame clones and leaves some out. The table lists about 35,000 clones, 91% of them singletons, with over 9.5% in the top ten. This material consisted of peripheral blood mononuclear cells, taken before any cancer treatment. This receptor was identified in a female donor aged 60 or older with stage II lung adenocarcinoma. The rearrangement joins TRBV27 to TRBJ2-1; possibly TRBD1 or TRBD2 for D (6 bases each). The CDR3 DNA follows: TGTGCCAGCAGCTCCGGGGGCAGGGGAGCTTACAATGAGCAGTTCTTC. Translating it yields CASSSGGRGAYNEQFF.